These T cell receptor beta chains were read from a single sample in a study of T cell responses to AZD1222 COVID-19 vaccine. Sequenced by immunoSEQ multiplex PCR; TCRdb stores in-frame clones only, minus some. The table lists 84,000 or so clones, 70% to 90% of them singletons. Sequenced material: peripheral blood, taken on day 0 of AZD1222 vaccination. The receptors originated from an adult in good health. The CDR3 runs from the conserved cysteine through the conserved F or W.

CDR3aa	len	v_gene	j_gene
CAITQTTRSGNTIYF	15	TRBV10-3	TRBJ1-3
CASSSAGGGNYGYTF	15	TRBV7-9	TRBJ1-2
CASSFSSGLDTQYF	14	TRBV11-2	TRBJ2-3
CASSIFQGGTNEKLFF	16	TRBV5-1	TRBJ1-4
CASSQGHSGNTIYF	14	TRBV4-1	TRBJ1-3
CASSYSRDTEAFF	13	TRBV6-5	TRBJ1-1
CASSPRQKPDTEAFF	15	TRBV7-9	TRBJ1-1
CASSLSGGGNTEAFF	15	TRBV18	TRBJ1-1
CATSRDLTPGNEQFF	15	TRBV15	TRBJ2-1
CASSPTGSTEAFF	13	TRBV6-1	TRBJ1-1
CAWSVRTGLTDTQYF	15	TRBV30	TRBJ2-3
CASSLSRLTEAFF	13	TRBV27	TRBJ1-1
CASSSGQGLGDNYGYTF	17	TRBV28	TRBJ1-2
CASSPRAGDRNSPLHF	16	TRBV18	TRBJ1-6
CASTSSSVGREGGYTF	16	TRBV19	TRBJ1-2
CASSPGTSGSNEQFF	15	TRBV5-4	TRBJ2-1
CASSFGVGGIYNEQFF	16	TRBV11-2	TRBJ2-1
CASSLGGTTTDTQYF	15	TRBV5-1	TRBJ2-3
CAWDRGRGNEQFF	13	TRBV30	TRBJ2-1
CASSYVEAHPDTEAFF	16	TRBV6-9	TRBJ1-1
CASSLGGTGEREKLFF	16	TRBV6-5	TRBJ1-4
CASSPRSDTEAFF	13	TRBV7-9	TRBJ1-1
CTSSQDPYEQYF	12	TRBV1	TRBJ2-7
CASSITGGGQPQHF	14	TRBV6-5	TRBJ1-5
CASSLTSQNIQYF	13	TRBV7-3	TRBJ2-4
CASSQAQGAGGDNEQFF	17	TRBV4-2	TRBJ2-1
CASSELGVGQGKRDEQFF	18	TRBV25-1	TRBJ2-1
CASSLNGQGIGNTIYF	16	TRBV7-3	TRBJ1-3
CASREGQGYEPQHF	14	TRBV19	TRBJ1-5
CASSGGSTRSRSRFF	15	TRBV7-2	TRBJ2-1
CATSRGGEKETQYF	14	TRBV15	TRBJ2-5
CSVMKGEPGYGYTF	14	TRBV29-1	TRBJ1-2
CASSPDRTQGAGNTIYF	17	TRBV4-1	TRBJ1-3
CASSPLGLKGGYTF	14	TRBV3-1/TRBV3-2	TRBJ1-2
CASSPGTGWGEQYF	14	TRBV9	TRBJ2-7
CAISAQRGTGAEKLFF	16	TRBV10-3	TRBJ1-4
CASSSTGGNEKLFF	14	TRBV5-1	TRBJ1-4
CASKGQRSGTGELFF	15	TRBV2	TRBJ2-2
CASSPTGQHGEKLFF	15	TRBV7-3	TRBJ1-4
CASSYLETAPYTF	13	TRBV6-2/TRBV6-3	TRBJ1-2
CASSGQGAQNTGELFF	16	TRBV10-1	TRBJ2-2
CASSFLTAQAFF	12	TRBV6-5	TRBJ1-1
CASSPSTSGSSDTQYF	16	TRBV18	TRBJ2-3
CASSPLMASGRTDTQYF	17	TRBV3-1/TRBV3-2	TRBJ2-3
CASSPPQGVGDNQPQHF	17	TRBV19	TRBJ1-5
CASSRRSPEAFF	12	TRBV5-6	TRBJ1-1
CASSPRTNPGTTGELFF	17	TRBV18	TRBJ2-2
CASSYSGGGSYEQYF	15	TRBV6-5	TRBJ2-7